Described below is a single TCR beta chain sequence and its context. Its antigen is still unknown. V was pared by 2 bases and J by 1 base, with 14 bases between. CDR1 is SGHTA, CDR2 FQGTGA, per germline. CDR3 size: 16 residues. This record comes from a study of cytomegalovirus exposure and HLA in healthy donors. PCR amplification relied on 60 Vbeta primers (plus 13 Jbeta primers). TCRdb's table, derived via immunoSEQ multiplex PCR, lists solely in-frame clones and lacks some. The table records more than 150,000 clones, roughly four fifths of them present only once. Study-wide results and limits: A list of around 160 TCR beta chains associated with cytomegalovirus was given. Links to common viral pathogens appeared, in a later analysis, for several of the most significant clusters.

The specimen sequenced was PBMCs. V usage is TRBV7-3 and J usage is TRBJ1-1, with D perhaps matching TRBD1 (5 bases). The receptor comes from a man aged 45-65 years in good health and CMV-seronegative. CDR3 coding DNA: TGTGCCAGCAGCTTACCTCAGGGAAAGGGGAACACTGAAGCTTTCTTT. Protein sequence: CASSLPQGKGNTEAFF.